The 18 T cell receptor beta chains reported below all come from one sample, sequenced in a study of blood T cells in healthy people across ages. For the second PCR, which ran for about 6 to 11 cycles, a sample-barcoded 5' primer and a J-beta primer mix were used. TCRdb re-analysed the 5' RACE reads in MiXCR, keeping a single row per CDR3 protein. Of about 770,000 distinct CDR3 sequences listed, about 42% are singletons. Sequencing was done on a sample of blood. These receptors were collected from a man aged 55-75 years in good health.

The chain recombines TRBV12-3 or TRBV12-4 with TRBJ2-7; tentative D call: TRBD1 (5 bases). This CDR3 comprises 15 residues. V was clipped by 6 bases and J by 5 bases, with 20 bases between them. The CDR3 nucleotides are TGTGCCAGCAGCTTGGTTGACAGATCGTACGACGAGCAGTACTTC. Its protein product is CASSLVDRSYDEQYF.

In this sample, this clonotype turned up many times. The rearrangement joins TRBV20-1 to TRBJ2-7; D is uncertain. V was pared by 3 bases and J by 6 bases, with 12 bases between. This CDR3 is 12 amino acids long. In germline, CDR1 is DFQATT, CDR2 SNEGSKA (reference sequence). CDR3 sequence (DNA): TGCAGTGCTAGCGGTCCTTCTGCCGAGCAGTACTTC. It codes for CSASGPSAEQYF.

This chain links TRBV14 with TRBJ2-5; either TRBD1 or TRBD2 may supply D (5 bases each). V was clipped by 3 bases and J by 1 base, with 12 bases between them. Germline V CDR1 and CDR2: SGHDN, FVKESK. The CDR3 is 15 residues long. CDR3 nucleotides: TGTGCCAGCAGCCAGTGGGACGGCCCCCAAGAGACCCAGTACTTC. Translating gives CASSQWDGPQETQYF.

V is TRBV7-8 and J is TRBJ2-3; maybe TRBD1 (5 bases). Germline CDR1 SGHVS, CDR2 FQNEAQ. V shed 4 bases and J shed 2 bases, with 16 bases lying between them. The CDR3 loop spans 16 amino acids. The CDR3: CASSSRGQGFTDTQYF. CDR3 coding DNA: TGTGCCAGCAGCTCAAGGGGCCAGGGTTTCACAGATACGCAGTATTTT.

This chain joins TRBV9 and TRBJ2-3, with a tentative D call TRBD1 (6 bases). The CDR3 loop spans 12 amino acids. Trimming took off 3 bases at V and 11 bases at J, with 13 bases between the two ends. CDR1 and CDR2 (germline): SGDLS, YYNGEE. The DNA of the CDR3 is TGTGCCAGCAGCGCCTCGCTAGGGGGGCAGTATTTT. Translated: CASSASLGGQYF.

V gene TRBV9 combines with J gene TRBJ2-2, with TRBD2 matching 7 bases. This CDR3 is 15 amino acids long. CDR1 and CDR2 from the germline V gene are SGDLS and YYNGEE. V gave up 4 bases and J gave up 2 bases; unmatched junction bases: 5. The CDR3 nucleotides read TGTGCCAGCAGCCCTCGACTAGCTAACACCGGGGAGCTGTTTTTT. It codes for CASSPRLANTGELFF.

The rearrangement joins TRBV12-3 or TRBV12-4 to TRBJ1-2; 10 bases map to TRBD1. Unmatched junction bases numbered 11, after V lost 6 bases and J lost 7 bases. This CDR3 contains 15 residues. This CDR3 is CASSATPGQGTGYTF. Here the CDR3 DNA reads TGTGCCAGCAGCGCAACTCCGGGACAGGGGACTGGCTACACCTTC.

This clonotype appeared a few times. This chain joins TRBV20-1 and TRBJ2-3; 11 bases are a match to TRBD2. The trim removed 0 bases at V and 2 bases at J, leaving 4 bases unmatched. Per the germline V gene, CDR1 is DFQATT and CDR2 is SNEGSKA (reference sequence). This CDR3 contains 16 residues. The CDR3 sequence is CSARDPSGGNTDTQYF. DNA of the CDR3: TGCAGTGCTAGAGATCCTAGCGGGGGGAACACAGATACGCAGTATTTT.

The chain links TRBV29-1 to TRBJ1-5, with 9 nucleotides matching TRBD1. V shed 4 bases and J 2 bases; nucleotides not matched to a gene: 0. The CDR3 covers 13 residues. Germline V gives CDR1 SQVTM, CDR2 ANQGSEA. CDR3 DNA: TGCAGCGTTGGACAGGGGGGCAATCAGCCCCAGCATTTT. The encoded protein is CSVGQGGNQPQHF.

The rearrangement joins TRBV6-1 to TRBJ2-1, with D possibly called TRBD1 or TRBD2 (5 bases each). The J call may not be correct, given that the DNA end is closer to TRBJ2-7. CDR1 and CDR2 (germline): MNHNS, SASEGT. The CDR3 is made up of 15 amino acids. DNA of the CDR3: TGTGCCAGCAGTGAGGGACCATTAACCTACAATGAGCAGTACTTC. This translates into CASSEGPLTYNEQYF.

The sample holds a few counts of this clonotype. The chain combines TRBV20-1 with TRBJ1-5; D might be TRBD1 (6 bases). The germline gives CDR1 DFQATT, CDR2 SNEGSKA (reference sequence). With 4 bases removed from V and 0 bases from J, the gap between germline ends came to 10 bases. The CDR3 extends over 14 amino acids. In nucleotides, the CDR3 is TGCAGTGCTAAGGACAGTAATAGCAATCAGCCCCAGCATTTT. Its protein product is CSAKDSNSNQPQHF.

The rearrangement links TRBV7-9 to TRBJ2-7; a possible D gene is TRBD1 (6 bases). The CDR3 is 13 amino acids. The germline V gene encodes CDR1 SEHNR and CDR2 FQNEAQ (reference sequence). The ends were cut back, 3 bases at V and 7 bases at J, with 13 bases in the middle. Written as DNA, the CDR3 is TGTGCCAGCAGCTTTATGGGGGCCCAGGAGCAGTACTTC. This translates into CASSFMGAQEQYF.

The rearrangement links TRBV5-1 to TRBJ2-7, with a possible D match to TRBD2 (7 bases). Gene TRBJ2-5 matches the end of the DNA better, so the J call may be wrong. CDR3 length equals 17 residues. Germline V lookup: CDR1 SGHRS, CDR2 YFSETQ. In nucleotides, the CDR3 is TGCGCCAGCAGCTTGCCCGCCGCCGGGGGGCCCGGGGAGACCCAGTACTTC. This translates into CASSLPAAGGPGETQYF.

This clonotype showed up many times. The chain employs TRBV15 and TRBJ2-5; 8 positions agree with TRBD1. CDR3 length equals 14 residues. Germline lookup yields CDR1 LNHNV and CDR2 YYDKDF (reference sequence). The V and J ends lost 3 bases and 4 bases, in that order; junction bases with no gene match: 4. CDR3 coding DNA: TGTGCCACCAGCAGTAGACAGGGGCGAGAGACCCAGTACTTC. Translating it yields CATSSRQGRETQYF.

The chain uses TRBV29-1 and TRBJ2-7, with no clear D. Germline V gene data show CDR1 as SQVTM and CDR2 as ANQGSEA. CDR3 length equals 11 residues. Trimming stripped 7 bases from V and 0 bases from J, with 7 bases between. DNA of the CDR3: TGCAGCGCTACGGCCTCCTACGAGCAGTACTTC. Amino acids: CSATASYEQYF.

This rearrangement joins TRBV20-1 to TRBJ2-1; the D gene is possibly TRBD2 (6 bases). The CDR3 has 13 amino acids. CDR1 and CDR2 (germline): DFQATT, SNEGSKA (reference sequence). V was pared by 6 bases and J by 10 bases, with 19 bases between. CDR3 residues: CSAPGRGSWEQFF. The CDR3 DNA is TGCAGTGCCCCCGGGCGGGGAAGTTGGGAGCAGTTCTTC.

This rearrangement joins TRBV9 to TRBJ1-4; D might be TRBD1 (5 bases). V lost 3 bases to trimming and J lost 2 bases, with 8 bases between them. CDR3 length equals 14 residues. CDR1 is SGDLS and CDR2 is YYNGEE in the germline V gene. The DNA of the CDR3 is TGTGCCAGCAGCGGAGGGGAGACTAATGAAAAACTGTTTTTT. Protein sequence: CASSGGETNEKLFF.

The rearrangement joins TRBV15 to TRBJ1-5; no firm D call. V was cut by 2 bases and J by 0 bases, with 8 bases left in between. CDR1 is LNHNV and CDR2 is YYDKDF in the germline V gene (reference sequence). The CDR3 length is 15 residues. CDR3 sequence: CATSRQAYSNQPQHF. CDR3 nucleotide sequence: TGTGCCACCAGCAGACAGGCGTATAGCAATCAGCCCCAGCATTTT.